These 30 T cell receptor beta chains originate from one sample sequenced in a study of T cells in Graves' hyperthyroidism and ophthalmopathy. The TCR beta CDR3 regions underwent amplification using RNA transcripts as the source. TCR CDR3 regions were first amplified by RT-PCR with HTBI primers. TCRdb reanalysed the multiplex PCR reads using MiXCR and keeps one entry per CDR3 protein. The sample holds hundreds of thousands of distinct CDR3 sequences; around 15% are singletons and the top ten take 3.8%. The sequencing input was blood. These receptor sequences come from a woman aged 25 to 39 with Graves' hyperthyroidism.

This clonotype appeared a few times. V is TRBV10-3 and J is TRBJ1-2, with TRBD1 identical over 7 bases. The junction had 15 bases not matched to a gene; V was cut back by 4 bases and J by 4 bases. This CDR3 has 17 residues. The germline V gene encodes CDR1 ENHRY and CDR2 SYGVKD. The DNA for the CDR3 is TGTGCCATCAGTGGGGGGGGGGACAGCGCCGACCCCTATGGCTACACCTTC. Protein product: CAISGGGDSADPYGYTF.

There are many counts of this clonotype. The CDR3 region is CASSAADTQYF. CDR3 sequence (DNA): TGTGCCAGCTCCGCGGCAGATACGCAGTATTTT. V and J are TRBV2 and TRBJ2-3; D gene uncertain. This CDR3 is built from 11 residues. V was cut by 8 bases and J by 4 bases, with 7 bases left in between. Looked up from germline, CDR1 is SNHLY and CDR2 is FYNNEI.

There are many counts of this clonotype. The rearrangement links TRBV6-2 or TRBV6-3 to TRBJ2-7; the D call may be TRBD1 or TRBD2 (5 bases each). This CDR3 has 14 residues. V was shortened by 7 bases and J by 2 bases, with 15 bases between the two germline ends. Per the germline V gene, CDR1 is MNHEY and CDR2 is SVGEGT. In DNA form, the CDR3 reads TGTGCCAGCACCTTTGACCGGGGACCCTACGAGCAGTACTTC. This gives the protein CASTFDRGPYEQYF.

The chain joins TRBV15 to TRBJ1-1; D ambiguous. The CDR3 loop spans 13 amino acids. The germline V and J ends were trimmed by 8 bases and 8 bases, with 18 bases remaining between them. From germline, CDR1 is LNHNV and CDR2 YYDKDF (reference sequence). Written as DNA, the CDR3 is TGTGCCACCGCACTTTTGGGCCTCCGAGAAGCTTTCTTT. Residues: CATALLGLREAFF.

The chain links TRBV18 to TRBJ1-1; possibly TRBD1 for D (5 bases). V gave up 0 bases and J gave up 1 base, with 15 bases separating them. The germline CDR1 and CDR2 sequences are KGHSH and LQKENI. This CDR3 contains 17 residues. CDR3 nucleotides: TGTGCCAGCTCACCACCGATCTCTGCAGGGTGGAACACTGAAGCTTTCTTT. Protein product: CASSPPISAGWNTEAFF.

This clonotype was seen a single time. J is TRBJ1-6 and V is TRBV12-3 or TRBV12-4, with D perhaps TRBD1 (6 bases). The length of the CDR3 is 14 residues. Trimming took off 3 bases at V and 8 bases at J, with 11 bases between the two ends. The CDR3 loop is CASSFGGGHSPLHF. DNA for the CDR3: TGTGCCAGCAGTTTCGGGGGGGGCCATTCACCCCTCCACTTT.

This clonotype was recorded many times. The chain recombines TRBV28 with TRBJ2-1; perhaps D is TRBD1 or TRBD2 (5 bases each). V lost 10 bases, J lost 2 bases, and 15 bases lay in between. Germline CDR1 MDHEN, CDR2 SYDVKM. The CDR3 spans 14 residues. The CDR3 nucleotides are TGTGCCATTAAAAGGGACGGGACCTACAATGAGCAGTTCTTC. Translated, it gives CAIKRDGTYNEQFF. Full variable domain (outside the CDR3, taken from reference TRBV28 and TRBJ2-1): DVKVTQSSRYLVKRTGEKVFLECVQDMDHENMFWYRQDPGLGLRLIYFSYDVKMKEKGDIPEGYSVSREKKERFSLILESASTNQTSMYLCAIKRDGTYNEQFFGPGTRLTVL.

The gene calls are TRBV6-2 or TRBV6-3 and TRBJ2-7; 9 bases fit TRBD1. The CDR3 has 16 amino acids. Germline loops: CDR1 MNHEY, CDR2 SVGEGT. J lost 7 bases, V lost 0 bases, and 10 bases had no gene match. For the CDR3, the DNA is TGTGCCAGCAGTTACTCGAGACCGGGACAGGGTTGGGAGCAGTACTTC. Its protein is CASSYSRPGQGWEQYF.

This clonotype was seen a handful of times. The genes are TRBV12-3 or TRBV12-4 and TRBJ1-1; D not certain. The V end lost 0 bases, the J end lost 8 bases, and 13 bases lay between the germline ends. There are 14 residues in the CDR3. CDR3 nucleotide sequence: TGTGCCAGCAGTTTAGCGCAAGGGCAAGGGGAAGCTTTCTTT. Protein product: CASSLAQGQGEAFF.

The J gene is TRBJ2-1, the V gene TRBV4-2; D is unclear. Germline CDR1 LGHNA, CDR2 YNFKEQ. V was pared by 1 base and J by 6 bases, with 7 bases between. CDR3 length: 13 residues. The CDR3 sequence: CASSQASPNEQFF. DNA for the CDR3: TGTGCCAGCAGCCAAGCCAGCCCCAATGAGCAGTTCTTC.

There are many counts of this clonotype. The chain is built from TRBV28 and TRBJ1-2, with 7 bases that match TRBD1. There are 15 residues in the CDR3. Germline V gives CDR1 MDHEN, CDR2 SYDVKM. Trimming removed 5 bases from V and 1 base from J; junction bases left unmatched: 7. The CDR3 DNA sequence: TGTGCCAGCAGTGCTAGCCGGGACAGTAACTATGGCTACACCTTC. This translates into CASSASRDSNYGYTF.

This clonotype was seen many times. The genes are TRBV7-2 and TRBJ2-3; maybe TRBD1 (5 bases). Germline V lookup: CDR1 SGHTA, CDR2 FQGNSA. The CDR3 totals 16 residues. Trimming took 5 bases from V and 1 from J, leaving 16 bases between them. The DNA for the CDR3 is TGTGCCAGCAGCCCCGGACATCTCAGAGGCACAGATACGCAGTATTTT. Protein: CASSPGHLRGTDTQYF.

This clonotype was counted between two and nine times. The chain couples TRBV4-3 to TRBJ2-4, with 10 bases identical to TRBD2. V lost 4 bases to trimming and J lost 1 base; unmatched junction nucleotides: 13. The CDR3 extends over 19 amino acids. CDR1 and CDR2 (germline): LGHNA, YSLEER. The CDR3 loop reads CASSLRLAGAVVAKNIQYF. The CDR3 bases are TGCGCCAGCAGCCTTAGGCTAGCGGGAGCAGTCGTTGCCAAAAACATTCAGTACTTC.

This chain uses TRBV29-1 with TRBJ1-2; the D gene is possibly TRBD1 (6 bases). CDR3 size: 14 residues. CDR1 SQVTM and CDR2 ANQGSEA come from the germline V gene. V was pared by 3 bases and J by 4 bases, with 15 bases between. Here the CDR3 reads CSVDFRGTGYGYTF. The CDR3 region has the DNA TGCAGCGTTGACTTCAGGGGTACGGGCTATGGCTACACCTTC.

This chain uses TRBV6-6 with TRBJ1-2; perhaps TRBD1 as D (5 bases). CDR1 and CDR2 (germline): MNHNY, SVGAGI (reference sequence). This CDR3 comprises 16 residues. Trimming left V 0 bases short and J 5 bases short, with 16 bases between. CDR3 in DNA: TGTGCCAGCAGTTACTCAAGGCAGGTGGGGGGGTATGGCTACACCTTC. Translation: CASSYSRQVGGYGYTF.

In this sample, this clonotype turned up many times. V and J are TRBV6-1 and TRBJ2-5; 7 bases agree with TRBD1. In germline, CDR1 is MNHNS, CDR2 SASEGT. CDR3 size: 16 residues. V shed 6 bases and J 2 bases; nucleotides not matched to a gene: 12. The CDR3 is CASSETRTGSQETQYF. The CDR3 DNA sequence: TGTGCCAGCAGCGAAACTCGGACAGGCTCTCAAGAGACCCAGTACTTC.

V is TRBV27 and J is TRBJ1-2, with 8 bases lining up with TRBD1. Per the germline V gene, CDR1 is MNHEY and CDR2 is SMNVEV (reference sequence). CDR3 size: 17 residues. The V and J ends lost 5 bases and 3 bases, in that order; junction bases with no gene match: 14. The CDR3 DNA is TGTGCCAGCAGTGAGCGACCCAGGACAGGGATTCACTATGGCTACACCTTC. Protein product: CASSERPRTGIHYGYTF.

The V and J genes are TRBV20-1 and TRBJ2-5, with D maybe TRBD2 (6 bases). Trimming removed 1 base from V and 5 bases from J, with 14 bases in between. CDR3 length: 14 residues. Germline CDR1 reads DFQATT; CDR2 reads SNEGSKA (reference sequence). This CDR3 reads CSARVSGGKETQYF. The CDR3 DNA reads TGCAGTGCTAGAGTTAGTGGGGGGAAGGAGACCCAGTACTTC.

Many counts were recorded for this clonotype. This rearrangement joins TRBV28 to TRBJ2-3; D is tentatively TRBD1 or TRBD2 (5 bases each). Germline V gives CDR1 MDHEN, CDR2 SYDVKM. This CDR3 spans 16 amino acids. Between the trimmed V and J ends, which lost 5 bases and 0 bases, there was a span of 15 bases. The CDR3 spells CASSLTPGRSTDTQYF. The DNA for the CDR3 is TGTGCCAGCAGTCTCACTCCGGGACGGAGCACAGATACGCAGTATTTT.

This clonotype was detected many times. The chain combines TRBV30 with TRBJ2-1; 10 bases align to TRBD2. The CDR3 totals 17 residues. From germline, CDR1 is GTSNPN and CDR2 SVGIG (reference sequence). The trim removed 0 bases at V and 1 base at J, leaving 6 bases unmatched. CDR3 region: CAWSVGASGSSYNEQFF. The CDR3, as DNA: TGTGCCTGGAGTGTTGGTGCTAGCGGGAGTTCCTACAATGAGCAGTTCTTC.

The chain employs TRBV30 and TRBJ2-1; D possibly corresponds to TRBD2 (6 bases). The ends were cut back, 2 bases at V and 6 bases at J, with 14 bases in the middle. From germline, CDR1 is GTSNPN and CDR2 SVGIG (reference sequence). The CDR3 is made up of 14 amino acids. The CDR3 loop reads CAWSRNSGINEQFF. The CDR3 nucleotides are TGTGCCTGGAGTCGGAATAGCGGAATCAATGAGCAGTTCTTC. Using reference TRBV30 and TRBJ2-1 for the parts outside the CDR3, the full variable domain is SQTIHQWPATLVQPVGSPLSLECTVEGTSNPNLYWYRQAAGRGLQLLFYSVGIGQISSEVPQNLSASRPQDRQFILSSKKLLLSDSGFYLCAWSRNSGINEQFFGPGTRLTVL.

This clonotype appeared many times. The V gene is TRBV6-6, the J gene TRBJ1-2; D call uncertain. Germline V CDR1 and CDR2: MNHNY, SVGAGI (reference sequence). This CDR3 has 14 amino acids. The germline V and J ends were trimmed by 0 bases and 5 bases, with 10 bases remaining between them. This CDR3 is CASSYSTRSYGYTF. The CDR3 region has the DNA TGTGCCAGCAGTTACTCGACCAGGAGTTATGGCTACACCTTC.

The chain carries TRBV7-3 and TRBJ2-1; 10 nucleotides align to TRBD2. The V segment lost 3 bases and the J segment 6 bases; nucleotides outside the gene matches: 5. There are 15 residues in the CDR3. CDR1 and CDR2 from the germline V gene are SGHTA and FQGTGA. The CDR3 here is CASSFSGRTGNEQFF. Here the CDR3 DNA reads TGTGCCAGCAGCTTTAGCGGGAGGACCGGCAATGAGCAGTTCTTC.

This clonotype was counted a few times. V is TRBV5-6 and J is TRBJ2-3; 8 bases line up with TRBD1. The trim removed 2 bases at V and 3 bases at J, leaving 5 bases unmatched. Germline values: CDR1 SGHDT, CDR2 YYEEEE. The CDR3 consists of 15 residues. The CDR3 bases are TGTGCCAGCAGCTTCGGGACAGGAGATACAGATACGCAGTATTTT. This codes for CASSFGTGDTDTQYF.

The V call is TRBV30, the J call TRBJ1-1; D gene ambiguous. Germline CDR1 and CDR2: GTSNPN and SVGIG (reference sequence). The CDR3 extends over 13 amino acids. V lost 7 bases, J lost 3 bases, and 15 bases lay in between. The DNA for the CDR3 is TGTGCCTCGATTAAGGAGACCTACACTGAAGCTTTCTTT. Amino acid sequence: CASIKETYTEAFF.

The chain has TRBV7-6 and TRBJ2-5, with TRBD1 as a possible D gene (6 bases). Trimming pared 1 base from V and 5 bases from J, leaving 14 bases between. Germline CDR1 is SGHVS and CDR2 is FNYEAQ. The CDR3 covers 15 residues. In nucleotides, the CDR3 is TGTGCCAGCAGCTTAGTCAGGGGCCCTCGGGAGACCCAGTACTTC. Its translation: CASSLVRGPRETQYF.

The V gene is TRBV9, the J gene TRBJ2-3; D is possibly TRBD2 (6 bases). There are 17 residues in the CDR3. Germline CDR1 reads SGDLS; CDR2 reads YYNGEE. Trimming cost V 0 bases and J 1 base, with 15 bases left between them. In DNA, the CDR3 is TGTGCCAGCAGCGTAGGTTTTGGAGGGAGAGGCACAGATACGCAGTATTTT. Translating gives CASSVGFGGRGTDTQYF.

This clonotype has just a few counts. The gene calls are TRBV18 and TRBJ1-6; D may be TRBD1 (6 bases). V lost 5 bases to trimming and J lost 6 bases, with 11 bases between them. Germline V CDR1 and CDR2: KGHSH, LQKENI. The CDR3 spans 14 residues. CDR3 sequence reads: CASSTGHLNSPLHF. The CDR3 nucleotides read TGTGCCAGCTCAACGGGACATCTTAATTCACCCCTCCACTTT.

This clonotype was counted at least ten times. This sequence joins TRBV15 and TRBJ2-7; a weak D match, TRBD1 (5 bases). The CDR3 is 13 amino acids. Trimming removed 3 bases from V and 3 bases from J, with 9 bases in between. Germline values: CDR1 LNHNV, CDR2 YYDKDF (reference sequence). The CDR3 sequence is CATSRRQGYEQYF. The CDR3 nucleotides read TGTGCCACCAGCAGGCGCCAGGGCTACGAGCAGTACTTC.

This clonotype came up many times. The chain couples TRBV28 to TRBJ1-2; D might be TRBD1 (5 bases). CDR3 length: 14 residues. V was shortened by 3 bases and J by 6 bases, with 14 bases between the two germline ends. Looked up from germline, CDR1 is MDHEN and CDR2 is SYDVKM. CDR3 sequence: CASSFEGGANGYTF. The CDR3 region has the DNA TGTGCCAGCAGTTTCGAGGGAGGGGCGAATGGCTACACCTTC.